The clone carrying this T cell receptor (beta chain) was recorded once. No antigen is known for it. The sort gate was single viable CD3+CD4+CD8-CD45RO+ cells for memory CD4+ T cells. Per the original methods: After removing out-of-frame reads, under 2.5 million distinct TCRbeta sequences remained. TCRdb's copy holds only in-frame clones and misses some; the assay was immunoSEQ multiplex PCR. That table gives V, J and clone size, and the DNA gave D and trimming. Of 50,000 or so clones listed, approximately 82% are singletons. This entry belongs to a study of memory CD4+ T cells and cytomegalovirus serostatus. Study summary: Healthy Belgian adult donors included nine or ten CMV-positive and 24 CMV-negative people. Study-level results: The CMV-associated TCR signature appears largely within the CD4+ memory repertoire. Of approximately 160 reported CMV TCRbeta sequences, 60 to 85 were found in memory CD4+ repertoires.

V was trimmed by 2 bases and J by 9 bases, leaving 14 bases between them. CDR3 length equals 14 residues. Germline CDR1 reads SGHTA; CDR2 reads FQGTGA. The sequence derives from an adult in good health and CMV-seropositive. What was sequenced was memory CD4+ T cells from blood. The chain joins TRBV7-3 to TRBJ2-4, with a possible D match to TRBD1 (6 bases). CDR3: CASSLGSAGAIQYF. DNA of the CDR3: TGTGCCAGCAGCTTAGGCTCGGCAGGGGCCATTCAGTACTTC. The full variable domain, rest sourced from reference TRBV7-3 and TRBJ2-4, is GAGVSQTPSNKVTEKGKYVELRCDPISGHTALYWYRQSLGQGPEFLIYFQGTGAADDSGLPNDRFFAVRPEGSVSTLKIQRTERGDSAVYLCASSLGSAGAIQYFGAGTRLSVL.